The 9 T cell receptor beta chains listed next were all sequenced from one sample in a study of early stage breast cancer tumors. The assay was immunoSEQ multiplex PCR, and TCRdb's table has in-frame clones only and misses some. The repertoire has around 28,000 clones, around 53% of them found once; the top ten carry more than 7%. The sample comprised breast tumor tissue. The receptor source for this set is a person between 50 and 60 years old with breast cancer.

V gene TRBV18 combines with J gene TRBJ1-1, with 10 bases aligning to TRBD1. The V and J ends lost 8 bases and 5 bases, in that order; junction bases with no gene match: 8. Germline V gives CDR1 KGHSH, CDR2 LQKENI. This CDR3 is 14 amino acids long. CDR3 residues: CASRRTGGVTEAFF. The CDR3 coding sequence is TGTGCCAGCAGACGGACAGGGGGAGTGACTGAAGCTTTCTTT.

This clone appeared once. This sequence joins TRBV14 and TRBJ1-1; D possibly corresponds to TRBD1 (5 bases). Trimming cost V 2 bases and J 5 bases, with 12 bases left between them. Germline CDR1 is SGHDN and CDR2 is FVKESK. The CDR3 totals 14 residues. CDR3 loop: CASSQQGIGTEAFF. The CDR3 DNA is TGTGCCAGCAGCCAACAGGGCATAGGGACTGAAGCTTTCTTT.

This clone was seen more than once but under ten times. The chain joins TRBV19 to TRBJ2-7; tentative D call: TRBD1 (5 bases). This CDR3 is built from 16 residues. V was pared by 5 bases and J by 4 bases, with 21 bases between. Germline values: CDR1 LNHDA, CDR2 SQIVND (reference sequence). The CDR3 protein is CASSSSRRGLGYEQYF. CDR3 DNA: TGTGCCAGTAGTTCCTCCCGAAGGGGTTTGGGGTACGAGCAGTACTTC.

The chain joins TRBV11-1 to TRBJ2-1; TRBD1 might be the D (6 bases). The CDR3 covers 15 residues. V was clipped by 1 base and J by 8 bases, with 15 bases between them. From germline, CDR1 is SGHAT and CDR2 FQDESV (reference sequence). The CDR3 region has the DNA TGTGCCAGCAGCTTAGGCCCACAGGGTCAGTATGAGCAGTTCTTC. This codes for CASSLGPQGQYEQFF.

V gene TRBV28 combines with J gene TRBJ1-2; D is perhaps TRBD1 (6 bases). The CDR3 runs 15 residues. CDR1 and CDR2 (germline): MDHEN, SYDVKM. V shed 2 bases and J shed 4 bases, with 14 bases lying between them. CDR3: CASSLDLDSSYGYTF. DNA of the CDR3: TGTGCCAGCAGTTTAGACCTGGACAGTTCCTATGGCTACACCTTC.

The chain uses TRBV7-9 and TRBJ2-1; no clear D gene. The CDR3 sequence is 12 residues long. Germline CDR1 SEHNR, CDR2 FQNEAQ (reference sequence). The ends were cut back, 2 bases at V and 4 bases at J, with 3 bases in the middle. The CDR3 coding sequence is TGTGCCAGCAGCTTAACGTACAATGAGCAGTTCTTC. This codes for CASSLTYNEQFF.

The J gene is TRBJ1-3, the V gene TRBV27; no clear D. CDR1 MNHEY and CDR2 SMNVEV come from the germline V gene (reference sequence). V gave up 8 bases and J gave up 2 bases, with 10 bases separating them. This CDR3 is 13 amino acids long. The CDR3 spells CASSTRPGNTIYF. The CDR3 DNA reads as TGTGCCAGCTCAACCAGGCCTGGAAACACCATATATTTT.

The CDR3 spells CASSVLTGVTEAFF. The CDR3 nucleotides read TGTGCCAGTAGTGTCCTGACAGGGGTTACTGAAGCTTTCTTT. The gene calls are TRBV19 and TRBJ1-1; 8 bases are a match to TRBD1. Germline V gene sequence: CDR1 LNHDA, CDR2 SQIVND (reference sequence). The CDR3 consists of 14 residues. Losses at the gene ends were 5 bases for V and 5 bases for J; bases not matched to a gene: 7.

The rearrangement joins TRBV7-2 to TRBJ2-5, with 11 bases aligning to TRBD2. The CDR3 has 16 amino acids. V lost 2 bases to trimming and J lost 4 bases; unmatched junction nucleotides: 6. Germline V gene data show CDR1 as SGHTA and CDR2 as FQGNSA. The chain's CDR3 is CASSLTSGSGRETQYF. The DNA of the CDR3 is TGTGCCAGCAGCTTAACTAGCGGGAGTGGTAGAGAGACCCAGTACTTC.